This T cell receptor (beta chain) was found in a study of CD8 T cells in Susac syndrome. The study's findings and limits: The study recognized that its TCR sequencing and HLA analysis covered a relatively small number of individuals.

Per the germline V gene, CDR1 is SEHNR and CDR2 is FQNEAQ (reference sequence). The CDR3 is 13 residues long. Trimming shortened V by 5 bases and J by 2 bases, and 9 bases separated the two germline ends. A quantity of roughly 0.5 to 1 ug RNA underwent reverse transcription using random hexamers. Amplification of TCR beta CDR3 spanned 54 Vbeta and 13 Jbeta via immunoSEQ multiplex PCR. TCRdb reanalysed the immunoSEQ multiplex PCR reads using MiXCR and keeps one entry per CDR3 protein. The sample lists roughly 400,000 distinct CDR3 sequences, around 85% occurring once. Sequencing of TCR beta covered CD8+ and CD4+ T cells obtained from blood. Treatment-naive patients with stable or active relapsing-remitting disease were the multiple sclerosis controls. This clonotype showed up just a few times. As yet, its antigen is unknown.

J is TRBJ1-1 and V is TRBV7-9, with D tentatively TRBD1 (5 bases). The source material was CD8+ T cells from PBMCs. This clonotype was sampled from a human donor with multiple sclerosis. The CDR3 loop reads CASSQWGNTEAFF. The CDR3 region has the DNA TGTGCCAGCAGCCAGTGGGGCAACACTGAAGCTTTCTTT.